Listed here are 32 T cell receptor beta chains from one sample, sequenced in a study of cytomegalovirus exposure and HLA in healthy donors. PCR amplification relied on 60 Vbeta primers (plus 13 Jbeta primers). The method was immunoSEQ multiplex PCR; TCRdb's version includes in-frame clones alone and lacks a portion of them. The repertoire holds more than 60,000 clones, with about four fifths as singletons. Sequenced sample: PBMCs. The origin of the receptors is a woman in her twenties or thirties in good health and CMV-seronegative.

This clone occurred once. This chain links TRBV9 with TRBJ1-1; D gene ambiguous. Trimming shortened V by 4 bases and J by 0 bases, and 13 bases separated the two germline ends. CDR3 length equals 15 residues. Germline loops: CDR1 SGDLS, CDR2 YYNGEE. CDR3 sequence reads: CASSRALNMNTEAFF. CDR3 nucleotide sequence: TGTGCCAGCAGCAGAGCCTTAAATATGAACACTGAAGCTTTCTTT.

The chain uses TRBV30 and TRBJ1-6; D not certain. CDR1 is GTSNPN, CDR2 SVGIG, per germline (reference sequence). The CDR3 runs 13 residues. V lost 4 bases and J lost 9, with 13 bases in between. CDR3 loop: CAWNLQAGSPLHF. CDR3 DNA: TGTGCCTGGAATTTGCAGGCGGGTTCACCCCTCCACTTT.

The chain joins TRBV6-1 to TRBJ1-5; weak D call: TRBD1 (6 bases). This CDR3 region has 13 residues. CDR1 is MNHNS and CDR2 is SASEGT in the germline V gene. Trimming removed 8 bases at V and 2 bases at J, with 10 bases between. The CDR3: CASGGAGNQPQHF. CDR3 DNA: TGTGCCAGCGGGGGGGCGGGCAATCAGCCCCAGCATTTT.

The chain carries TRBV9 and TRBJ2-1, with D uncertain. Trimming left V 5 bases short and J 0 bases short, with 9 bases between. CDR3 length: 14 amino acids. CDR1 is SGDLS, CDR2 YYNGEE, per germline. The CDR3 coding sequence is TGTGCCAGCAGTCCCTACAGCTCCTACAATGAGCAGTTCTTC. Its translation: CASSPYSSYNEQFF.

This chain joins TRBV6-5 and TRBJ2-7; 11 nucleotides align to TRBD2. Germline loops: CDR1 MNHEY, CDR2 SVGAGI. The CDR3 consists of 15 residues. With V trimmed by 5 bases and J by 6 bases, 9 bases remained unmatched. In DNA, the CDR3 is TGTGCCAGCAGTCCCTCTAGCGGGGGGAGAGCCGAGCAGTACTTC. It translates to CASSPSSGGRAEQYF.

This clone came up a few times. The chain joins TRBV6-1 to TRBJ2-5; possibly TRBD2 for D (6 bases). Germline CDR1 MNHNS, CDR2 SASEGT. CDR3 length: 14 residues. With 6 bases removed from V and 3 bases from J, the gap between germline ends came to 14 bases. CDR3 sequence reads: CASRDSGLKETQYF. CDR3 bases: TGTGCCAGCAGGGATAGCGGTTTGAAAGAGACCCAGTACTTC.

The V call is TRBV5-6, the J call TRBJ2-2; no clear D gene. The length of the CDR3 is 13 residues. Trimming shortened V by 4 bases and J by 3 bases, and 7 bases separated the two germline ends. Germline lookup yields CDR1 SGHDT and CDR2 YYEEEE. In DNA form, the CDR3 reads TGTGCCAGCAGCCGACTGGACACCGGGGAGCTGTTTTTT. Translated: CASSRLDTGELFF.

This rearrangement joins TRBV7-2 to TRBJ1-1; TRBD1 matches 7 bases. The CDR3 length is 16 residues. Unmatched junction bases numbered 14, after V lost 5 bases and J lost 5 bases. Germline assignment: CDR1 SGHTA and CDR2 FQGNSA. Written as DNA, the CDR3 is TGTGCCAGCAGCCCCCACGGGACAGACGAGCGAACTGAAGCTTTCTTT. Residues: CASSPHGTDERTEAFF.

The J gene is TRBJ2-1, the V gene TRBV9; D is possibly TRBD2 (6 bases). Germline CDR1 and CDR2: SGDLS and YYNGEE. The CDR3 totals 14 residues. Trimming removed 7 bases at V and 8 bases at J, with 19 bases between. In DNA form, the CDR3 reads TGTGCCAGCGGCATGCTGAGCAAGCGGGATGAGCAGTTCTTC. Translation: CASGMLSKRDEQFF.

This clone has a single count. CDR3 in amino acids: CASSYSARTEAFF. CDR3 bases: TGTGCCAGCAGTTACTCGGCACGAACTGAAGCTTTCTTT. J is TRBJ1-1 and V is TRBV6-5, with D unclear. This CDR3 is 13 amino acids long. With 0 bases removed from V and 5 bases from J, the gap between germline ends came to 7 bases. The germline CDR1 and CDR2 sequences are MNHEY and SVGAGI.

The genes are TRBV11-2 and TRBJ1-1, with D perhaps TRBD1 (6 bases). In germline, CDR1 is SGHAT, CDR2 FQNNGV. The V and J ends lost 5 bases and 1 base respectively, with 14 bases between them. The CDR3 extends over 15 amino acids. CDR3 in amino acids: CASSDRGQTNTEAFF. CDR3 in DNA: TGTGCCAGCAGCGACCGAGGACAGACGAACACTGAAGCTTTCTTT.

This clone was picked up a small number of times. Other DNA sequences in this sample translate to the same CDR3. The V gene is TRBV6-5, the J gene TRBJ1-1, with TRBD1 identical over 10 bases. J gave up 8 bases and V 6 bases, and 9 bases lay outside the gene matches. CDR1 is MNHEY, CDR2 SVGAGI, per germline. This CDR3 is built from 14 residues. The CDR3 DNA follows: TGTGCCAGCAGAAGGGACAGGGGACAGGCGGAAGCTTTCTTT. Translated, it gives CASRRDRGQAEAFF.

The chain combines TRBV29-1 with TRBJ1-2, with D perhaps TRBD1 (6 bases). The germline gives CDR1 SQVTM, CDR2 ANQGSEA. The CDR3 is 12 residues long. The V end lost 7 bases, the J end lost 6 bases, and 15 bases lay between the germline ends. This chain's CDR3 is CSAGQTNHGYTF. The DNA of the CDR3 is TGCAGCGCCGGACAGACCAATCATGGCTACACCTTC.

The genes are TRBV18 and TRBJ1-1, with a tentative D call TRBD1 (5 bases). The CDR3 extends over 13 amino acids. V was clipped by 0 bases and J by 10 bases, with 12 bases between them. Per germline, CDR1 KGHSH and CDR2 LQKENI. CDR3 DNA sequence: TGTGCCAGCTCACCACCCAGGGATGATAGAGCTTTCTTT. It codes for CASSPPRDDRAFF.

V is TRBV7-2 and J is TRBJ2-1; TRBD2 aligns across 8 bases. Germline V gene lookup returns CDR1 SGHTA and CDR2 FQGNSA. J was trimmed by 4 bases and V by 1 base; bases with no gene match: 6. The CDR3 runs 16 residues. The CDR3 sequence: CASSLDGRGGYNEQFF. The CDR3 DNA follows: TGTGCCAGCAGCTTAGATGGACGGGGGGGTTACAATGAGCAGTTCTTC.

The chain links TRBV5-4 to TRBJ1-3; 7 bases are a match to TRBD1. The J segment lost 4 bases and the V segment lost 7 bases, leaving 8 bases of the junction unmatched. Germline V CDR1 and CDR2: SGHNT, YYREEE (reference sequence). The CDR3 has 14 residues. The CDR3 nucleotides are TGTGCCAGCCGACAGGGAGGATCCGGAAACACCATATATTTT. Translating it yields CASRQGGSGNTIYF.

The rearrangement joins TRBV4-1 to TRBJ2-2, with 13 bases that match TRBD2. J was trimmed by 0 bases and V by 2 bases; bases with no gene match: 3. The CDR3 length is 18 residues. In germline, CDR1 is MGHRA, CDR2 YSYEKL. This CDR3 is CASSQKGTSGANTGELFF. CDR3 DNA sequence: TGCGCCAGCAGCCAAAAGGGGACTAGCGGGGCGAACACCGGGGAGCTGTTTTTT.

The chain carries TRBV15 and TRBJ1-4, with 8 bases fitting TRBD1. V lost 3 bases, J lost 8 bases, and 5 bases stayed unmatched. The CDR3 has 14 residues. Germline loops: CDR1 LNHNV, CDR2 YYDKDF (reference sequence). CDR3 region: CATSSLRGPEKLFF. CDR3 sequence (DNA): TGTGCCACCAGCAGCCTCAGGGGGCCGGAAAAACTGTTTTTT.

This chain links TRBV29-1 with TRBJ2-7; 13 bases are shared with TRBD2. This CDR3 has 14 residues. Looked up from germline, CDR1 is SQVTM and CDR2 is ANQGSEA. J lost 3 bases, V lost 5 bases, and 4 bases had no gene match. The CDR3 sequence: CSVQLAGGNYEQYF. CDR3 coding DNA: TGCAGCGTTCAACTAGCGGGGGGGAACTACGAGCAGTACTTC.

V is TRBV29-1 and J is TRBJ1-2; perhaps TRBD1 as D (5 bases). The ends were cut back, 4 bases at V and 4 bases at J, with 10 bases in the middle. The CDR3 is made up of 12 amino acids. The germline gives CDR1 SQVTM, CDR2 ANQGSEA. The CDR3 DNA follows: TGCAGCGTTGGAAGGGGCGGCTATGGCTACACCTTC. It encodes CSVGRGGYGYTF. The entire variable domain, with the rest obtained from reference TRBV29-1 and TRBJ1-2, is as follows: SAVISQKPSRDICQRGTSLTIQCQVDSQVTMMFWYRQQPGQSLTLIATANQGSEATYESGFVIDKFPISRPNLTFSTLTVSNMSPEDSSIYLCSVGRGGYGYTFGSGTRLTVV.

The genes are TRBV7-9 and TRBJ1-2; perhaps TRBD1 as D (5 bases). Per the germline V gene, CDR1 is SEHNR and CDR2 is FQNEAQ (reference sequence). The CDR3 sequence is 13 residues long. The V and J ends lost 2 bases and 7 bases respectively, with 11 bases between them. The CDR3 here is CASSLPPGPGYTF. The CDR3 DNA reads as TGTGCCAGCAGCTTACCACCAGGGCCTGGCTACACCTTC.

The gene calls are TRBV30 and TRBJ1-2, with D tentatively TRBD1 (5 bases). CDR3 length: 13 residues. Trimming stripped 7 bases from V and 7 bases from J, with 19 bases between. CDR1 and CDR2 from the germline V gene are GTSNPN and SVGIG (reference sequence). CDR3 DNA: TGTGCCTCTCGGGTGGATGGAGGGGCTGGCTACACCTTC. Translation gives CASRVDGGAGYTF.

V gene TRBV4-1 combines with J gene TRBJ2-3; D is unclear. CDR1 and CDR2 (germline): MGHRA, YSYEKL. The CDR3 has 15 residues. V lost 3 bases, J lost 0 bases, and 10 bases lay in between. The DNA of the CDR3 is TGCGCCAGCAGCCACCGTGGGCATAGCACAGATACGCAGTATTTT. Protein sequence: CASSHRGHSTDTQYF.

The CDR3, as DNA: TGCGCCAGCAGCCAAAGCTTGGTCCAAGAGACCCAGTACTTC. Its translation: CASSQSLVQETQYF. The genes are TRBV4-1 and TRBJ2-5; D call uncertain. From germline, CDR1 is MGHRA and CDR2 YSYEKL. This CDR3 is built from 14 residues. V shed 2 bases and J shed 1 base, with 8 bases lying between them.

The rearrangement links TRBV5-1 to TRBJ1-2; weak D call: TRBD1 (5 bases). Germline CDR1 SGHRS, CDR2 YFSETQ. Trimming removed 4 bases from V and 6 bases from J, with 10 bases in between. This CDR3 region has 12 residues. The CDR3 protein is CASSVGQDGYTF. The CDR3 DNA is TGCGCCAGCAGCGTGGGGCAGGATGGCTACACCTTC.

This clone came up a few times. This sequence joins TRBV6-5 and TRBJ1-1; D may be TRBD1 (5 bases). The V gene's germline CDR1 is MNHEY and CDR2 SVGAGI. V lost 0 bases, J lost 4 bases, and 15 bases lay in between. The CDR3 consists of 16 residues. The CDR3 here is CASSYSRIGDTTEAFF. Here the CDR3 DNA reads TGTGCCAGCAGTTACTCTCGGATAGGGGATACCACTGAAGCTTTCTTT.

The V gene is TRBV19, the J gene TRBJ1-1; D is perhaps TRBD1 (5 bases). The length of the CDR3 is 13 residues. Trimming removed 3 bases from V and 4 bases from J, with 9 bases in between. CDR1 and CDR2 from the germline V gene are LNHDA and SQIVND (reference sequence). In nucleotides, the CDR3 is TGTGCCAGTAGTATCAGGGTTATCACTGAAGCTTTCTTT. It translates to CASSIRVITEAFF.

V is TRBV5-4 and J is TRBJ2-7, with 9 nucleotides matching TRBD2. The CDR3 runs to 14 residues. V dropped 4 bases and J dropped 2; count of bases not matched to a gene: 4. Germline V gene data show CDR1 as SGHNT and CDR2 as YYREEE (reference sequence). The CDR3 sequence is CASSPKRGAYEQYF. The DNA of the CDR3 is TGTGCCAGCAGCCCTAAGCGGGGGGCCTACGAGCAGTACTTC.

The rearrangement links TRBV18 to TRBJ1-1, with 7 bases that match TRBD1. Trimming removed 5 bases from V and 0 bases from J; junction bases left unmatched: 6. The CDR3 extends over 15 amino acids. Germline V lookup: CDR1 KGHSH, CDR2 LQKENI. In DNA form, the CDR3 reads TGTGCCAGCTCATCCAGACAGGGCATGAACACTGAAGCTTTCTTT. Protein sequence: CASSSRQGMNTEAFF.

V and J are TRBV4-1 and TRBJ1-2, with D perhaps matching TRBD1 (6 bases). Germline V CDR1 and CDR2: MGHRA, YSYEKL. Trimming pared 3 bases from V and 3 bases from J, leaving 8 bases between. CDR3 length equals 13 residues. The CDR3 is CASSQQGHYGYTF. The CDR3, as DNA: TGCGCCAGCAGCCAGCAGGGGCACTATGGCTACACCTTC.

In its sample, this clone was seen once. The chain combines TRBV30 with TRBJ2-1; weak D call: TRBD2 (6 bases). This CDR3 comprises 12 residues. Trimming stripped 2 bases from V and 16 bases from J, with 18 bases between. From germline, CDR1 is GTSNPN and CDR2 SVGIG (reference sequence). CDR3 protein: CAWSSSAGSTFF. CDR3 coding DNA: TGTGCCTGGAGTTCGTCCGCGGGATCGACCTTCTTC.

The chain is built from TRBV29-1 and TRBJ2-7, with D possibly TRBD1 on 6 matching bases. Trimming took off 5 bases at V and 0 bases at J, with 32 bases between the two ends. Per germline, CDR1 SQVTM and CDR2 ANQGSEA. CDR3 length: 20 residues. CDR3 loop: CSVYILSTGERDYSSYEQYF. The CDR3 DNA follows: TGCAGCGTTTATATTCTTTCGACAGGCGAGCGTGACTATAGCTCCTACGAGCAGTACTTC.